The rows below give T cell receptor beta chains drawn from one sample of a study of Ad26.COV2.S vaccination and SARS-CoV-2 variants. Produced via immunoSEQ multiplex PCR; TCRdb's table is partial and in-frame only. The sample comprises about 350,000 clones, around 88% of which are singletons, and approximately 5% rests with the top ten. The sequenced sample was peripheral blood, obtained in a trial of Ad26.COV2.S vaccine versus placebo. The source is a person aged 18-65 years who received the Ad26.COV2.S COVID-19 vaccine or a placebo. Both conserved end residues are part of each CDR3. D genes are given only for firm matches. For some rows the clone size is stated as once, few or many, or as a class when expanded; others skip it.

CDR3nt: TGTGCCAGCAGTTACTCGGGGGAATCGAACACCGGGGAGCTGTTTTTT
CDR3aa: CASSYSGESNTGELFF
v_gene: TRBV6-5
j_gene: TRBJ2-2
abundance: .
d_gene: .

CDR3nt: TGTGCCAGCAGGGACCTCCGGGACAGAATTAAGACCATATATTTT
CDR3aa: CASRDLRDRIKTIYF
v_gene: TRBV2
j_gene: TRBJ1-3
abundance: .
d_gene: TRBD1

CDR3nt: TGTGCCAGCAGTGAGGGACCCGGGGAGCTGTTTTTT
CDR3aa: CASSEGPGELFF
v_gene: TRBV27
j_gene: TRBJ2-2
abundance: .
d_gene: .

CDR3nt: TGCGCCAGCAGTGAAGGAACGGGGACCTACCTGAACTTCTTT
CDR3aa: CASSEGTGTYLNFF
v_gene: TRBV10-2
j_gene: TRBJ1-1
abundance: once
d_gene: .

CDR3nt: TGCGCCAGCAGCATCCGGGGACAGGGGCAGTACAATGAGCAGTTCTTC
CDR3aa: CASSIRGQGQYNEQFF
v_gene: TRBV5-1
j_gene: TRBJ2-1
abundance: .
d_gene: TRBD1

CDR3nt: TGCGCCAGCAGACCCGGGACAGACTACAATGAGCAGTTCTTC
CDR3aa: CASRPGTDYNEQFF
v_gene: TRBV5-1
j_gene: TRBJ2-1
abundance: .
d_gene: TRBD1

CDR3nt: TGTGCCAGCAGTGGAGGTCCCCAGGGGGCAAATAATTCACCCCTCCACTTT
CDR3aa: CASSGGPQGANNSPLHF
v_gene: TRBV2
j_gene: TRBJ1-6
abundance: .
d_gene: TRBD1

CDR3nt: TGTGCCAGCAGCGTAGGACAGGGGTTCTCCTACGAGCAGTACTTC
CDR3aa: CASSVGQGFSYEQYF
v_gene: TRBV9
j_gene: TRBJ2-7
abundance: .
d_gene: TRBD1

CDR3nt: TGCGCCAGCAGCTTGACCGGGGACCAAGAGACCCAGTACTTC
CDR3aa: CASSLTGDQETQYF
v_gene: TRBV5-1
j_gene: TRBJ2-5
abundance: .
d_gene: .

CDR3nt: TGTGCCACCAGCAGGGACGGCGGGGGCGCAGGCTATGGCTACACCTTC
CDR3aa: CATSRDGGGAGYGYTF
v_gene: TRBV15
j_gene: TRBJ1-2
abundance: .
d_gene: .

CDR3nt: TGTGCCAGCAGCGGGGCGTGGGGGGAGACCCAGTACTTC
CDR3aa: CASSGAWGETQYF
v_gene: TRBV7-2
j_gene: TRBJ2-5
abundance: .
d_gene: .

CDR3nt: TGCGCCAGCAGCCAAGAGAACACTTTCACAGATACGCAGTATTTT
CDR3aa: CASSQENTFTDTQYF
v_gene: TRBV4-3
j_gene: TRBJ2-3
abundance: .
d_gene: .

CDR3nt: TGTGCCAGCAGCAGCGGGACAGGGACCCCCTATGGCTACACCTTC
CDR3aa: CASSSGTGTPYGYTF
v_gene: TRBV5-5
j_gene: TRBJ1-2
abundance: .
d_gene: TRBD1

CDR3nt: TGTGCCAGCAGCCAAGAGCGGAAGACAGGGAACACCGGGGAGCTGTTTTTT
CDR3aa: CASSQERKTGNTGELFF
v_gene: TRBV14
j_gene: TRBJ2-2
abundance: once
d_gene: .

CDR3nt: TGTGCCAGCCGACGTCGTGGGGCTAATGAAAAACTGTTTTTT
CDR3aa: CASRRRGANEKLFF
v_gene: TRBV19
j_gene: TRBJ1-4
abundance: .
d_gene: .

CDR3nt: TGCGCCAGCAGCTTGGGGCCAGGGGAAATGAACACTGAAGCTTTCTTT
CDR3aa: CASSLGPGEMNTEAFF
v_gene: TRBV5-1
j_gene: TRBJ1-1
abundance: .
d_gene: .

CDR3nt: TGTGCCAGTAGTTCGCAGGGGGCATCCTACGAGCAGTACTTC
CDR3aa: CASSSQGASYEQYF
v_gene: TRBV19
j_gene: TRBJ2-7
abundance: .
d_gene: TRBD1

CDR3nt: TGTGCCAGCAGCCCCAGACTGTCTGGGGCCAACGTCCTGACTTTC
CDR3aa: CASSPRLSGANVLTF
v_gene: TRBV28
j_gene: TRBJ2-6
abundance: .
d_gene: .

CDR3nt: TGTGCCAGTAGTTACGGGACAGGGTCCCAACTCCAGTACTTC
CDR3aa: CASSYGTGSQLQYF
v_gene: TRBV19
j_gene: TRBJ2-5
abundance: .
d_gene: TRBD1

CDR3nt: TGTGCCAGCAAAGGGAATCAGCCCCAGCATTTT
CDR3aa: CASKGNQPQHF
v_gene: TRBV6-5
j_gene: TRBJ1-5
abundance: few
d_gene: .

CDR3nt: TGTGCCAGCAGTTCCCCGGCGGCTGGGGCCAACGTCCTGACTTTC
CDR3aa: CASSSPAAGANVLTF
v_gene: TRBV6-2/TRBV6-3
j_gene: TRBJ2-6
abundance: .
d_gene: .

CDR3nt: TGTGCCAGCAGTCAGCGGGGGTTTGTAAATCAGCCCCAGCATTTT
CDR3aa: CASSQRGFVNQPQHF
v_gene: TRBV28
j_gene: TRBJ1-5
abundance: .
d_gene: .

CDR3nt: TGTGCCACCAGCAGAGATCGGGACAGGGCTAGCTATGGCTACACCTTC
CDR3aa: CATSRDRDRASYGYTF
v_gene: TRBV15
j_gene: TRBJ1-2
abundance: .
d_gene: TRBD1

CDR3nt: TGTGCCAGCAGTTTACGGACTAGAGGGCTCGATGAGCAGTTCTTC
CDR3aa: CASSLRTRGLDEQFF
v_gene: TRBV27
j_gene: TRBJ2-1
abundance: .
d_gene: TRBD2

CDR3nt: TGCGCCAGCAGCTTAAGCCCGGGACTAGCGGGAGGTGGCGCGAACACCGGGGAGCTGTTTTTT
CDR3aa: CASSLSPGLAGGGANTGELFF
v_gene: TRBV4-1
j_gene: TRBJ2-2
abundance: .
d_gene: TRBD2

CDR3nt: TGTGCCAGCAGTTTCCGGAGGGGAGGCACAGATACGCAGTATTTT
CDR3aa: CASSFRRGGTDTQYF
v_gene: TRBV28
j_gene: TRBJ2-3
abundance: .
d_gene: .

CDR3nt: TGTGCCAGTAGTATAGAAACGGCATATGGCTACACCTTC
CDR3aa: CASSIETAYGYTF
v_gene: TRBV19
j_gene: TRBJ1-2
abundance: .
d_gene: .

CDR3nt: TGCGCCAGCAGCCCCCGGGACAGGGGGACTAATGAAAAACTGTTTTTT
CDR3aa: CASSPRDRGTNEKLFF
v_gene: TRBV4-3
j_gene: TRBJ1-4
abundance: .
d_gene: TRBD1

CDR3nt: TGTGCCACCGGGACCCAACTGGTGTGGACCGGGGAGCTGTTTTTT
CDR3aa: CATGTQLVWTGELFF
v_gene: TRBV27
j_gene: TRBJ2-2
abundance: .
d_gene: .

CDR3nt: TGTGCCAGCAGCCAAGAGGACAGGGTAAAGGGGGAACCCCTCCACTTT
CDR3aa: CASSQEDRVKGEPLHF
v_gene: TRBV4-2
j_gene: TRBJ1-6
abundance: .
d_gene: TRBD1

CDR3nt: TGTGCCAGCAGTTTATTTCGGTTCGGAGCGGGAGGGCCAAATGAGCAGTTCTTC
CDR3aa: CASSLFRFGAGGPNEQFF
v_gene: TRBV28
j_gene: TRBJ2-1
abundance: .
d_gene: TRBD2

CDR3nt: TGTGCCAGCAGACAAACCTTAGATAATGAGCAGTTCTTC
CDR3aa: CASRQTLDNEQFF
v_gene: TRBV27
j_gene: TRBJ2-1
abundance: .
d_gene: .

CDR3nt: TGTGCCAGCAGTTTATATACAGGGACTCAATCACCCCTCCACTTT
CDR3aa: CASSLYTGTQSPLHF
v_gene: TRBV28
j_gene: TRBJ1-6
abundance: .
d_gene: .

CDR3nt: TGTGCCAGCAGTTCCACTACCGGCTACTACGAGCAGTACTTC
CDR3aa: CASSSTTGYYEQYF
v_gene: TRBV28
j_gene: TRBJ2-7
abundance: .
d_gene: .

CDR3nt: TGTGCCAGCAGAAGAGGGGAGGCCTACGAGCAGTACTTC
CDR3aa: CASRRGEAYEQYF
v_gene: TRBV28
j_gene: TRBJ2-7
abundance: once
d_gene: .

CDR3nt: TGTGCCAGCAGCTGGACAGCTAACCAAGAGACCCAGTACTTC
CDR3aa: CASSWTANQETQYF
v_gene: TRBV5-6
j_gene: TRBJ2-5
abundance: .
d_gene: .

CDR3nt: TGTGCCTGGAGGGAGCGACAGGGGCGCAAGACCCAGTACTTC
CDR3aa: CAWRERQGRKTQYF
v_gene: TRBV30
j_gene: TRBJ2-5
abundance: .
d_gene: TRBD1

CDR3nt: TGTGCCAGCAATTTGAGGACTTTGGATAATTCACCCCTCCACTTT
CDR3aa: CASNLRTLDNSPLHF
v_gene: TRBV2
j_gene: TRBJ1-6
abundance: .
d_gene: .

CDR3nt: TGTGCCAGCAGCATGGACAGACCGAACACTGAAGCTTTCTTT
CDR3aa: CASSMDRPNTEAFF
v_gene: TRBV21-1
j_gene: TRBJ1-1
abundance: few
d_gene: .

CDR3nt: TGTGCCAGTAGTATACGGGCAGGAGGCAACGATGGCTACACCTTC
CDR3aa: CASSIRAGGNDGYTF
v_gene: TRBV19
j_gene: TRBJ1-2
abundance: few
d_gene: .

CDR3nt: TGTGCCAGCAGCCAACAAAAAACAGGGCTTGAGGCAGATACGCAGTATTTT
CDR3aa: CASSQQKTGLEADTQYF
v_gene: TRBV7-6
j_gene: TRBJ2-3
abundance: .
d_gene: .

CDR3nt: TGTGCCAGCAGCTTAACCGGGACTAGCGGGAGCAATGAGCAGTTCTTC
CDR3aa: CASSLTGTSGSNEQFF
v_gene: TRBV7-6
j_gene: TRBJ2-1
abundance: .
d_gene: TRBD2

CDR3nt: TGTGCCAGCAGCCCTCGCAGCTACCCTGACTATGGCTGCACCTTC
CDR3aa: CASSPRSYPDYGCTF
v_gene: TRBV7-3
j_gene: TRBJ1-2
abundance: .
d_gene: .

CDR3nt: TGCGCCAGCAGTCGCCGGGACAGCTCCTACGAGCAGTACTTC
CDR3aa: CASSRRDSSYEQYF
v_gene: TRBV10-2
j_gene: TRBJ2-7
abundance: .
d_gene: TRBD1

CDR3nt: TGTGCCAGCAGCTTAGCTCAGGGATTTACCTACGAGCAGTACTTC
CDR3aa: CASSLAQGFTYEQYF
v_gene: TRBV11-2
j_gene: TRBJ2-7
abundance: once
d_gene: .

CDR3nt: TGTGCCTGGAGTGTCGGAGGATCGCTTTACGAGCAGTACTTC
CDR3aa: CAWSVGGSLYEQYF
v_gene: TRBV30
j_gene: TRBJ2-7
abundance: .
d_gene: .

CDR3nt: TGTGCCAGCAGACTTACTAGCCTTGCTTTCCAAGAGACCCAGTACTTC
CDR3aa: CASRLTSLAFQETQYF
v_gene: TRBV7-8
j_gene: TRBJ2-5
abundance: .
d_gene: .

CDR3nt: TGTGCCAGCGCCACCTACGAGCAGTACTTC
CDR3aa: CASATYEQYF
v_gene: TRBV2
j_gene: TRBJ2-7
abundance: .
d_gene: .

CDR3nt: TGTGCCAGCACCCGACAGGGGGCAGAGGGGGGCTACACCTTC
CDR3aa: CASTRQGAEGGYTF
v_gene: TRBV5-6
j_gene: TRBJ1-2
abundance: .
d_gene: TRBD1

CDR3nt: TGTGCCAGCAGACGGGACTCCTACGAGCAGTACTTC
CDR3aa: CASRRDSYEQYF
v_gene: TRBV12-3/TRBV12-4
j_gene: TRBJ2-7
abundance: once
d_gene: .

CDR3nt: TGCGCCAGCAGCCAAGATCCGACCTCCGCCTCCTACGAGCAGTACTTC
CDR3aa: CASSQDPTSASYEQYF
v_gene: TRBV4-1
j_gene: TRBJ2-7
abundance: once
d_gene: .

CDR3nt: TGTGCCAGCAGCCAAGATCCCGGGGGTCAGCCCCAGCATTTT
CDR3aa: CASSQDPGGQPQHF
v_gene: TRBV3-1/TRBV3-2
j_gene: TRBJ1-5
abundance: .
d_gene: .

CDR3nt: TGTGCCAGCAGCCATCGGGACAGGGGGTCTGGAAACACCATATATTTT
CDR3aa: CASSHRDRGSGNTIYF
v_gene: TRBV3-1/TRBV3-2
j_gene: TRBJ1-3
abundance: .
d_gene: TRBD1

CDR3nt: TGCAGTGCTAGTCAGGGCTCCTACGAGCAGTACTTC
CDR3aa: CSASQGSYEQYF
v_gene: TRBV20-1
j_gene: TRBJ2-7
abundance: .
d_gene: .

CDR3nt: TGTGCCAGCAGCAAACTTAGGACAGGGTCCGGGGAGCTGTTTTTT
CDR3aa: CASSKLRTGSGELFF
v_gene: TRBV7-9
j_gene: TRBJ2-2
abundance: .
d_gene: TRBD1

CDR3nt: TGTGCCAGCAGCCTAGGACAGGGGAGCTACAATGAGCAGTTCTTC
CDR3aa: CASSLGQGSYNEQFF
v_gene: TRBV11-2
j_gene: TRBJ2-1
abundance: .
d_gene: TRBD1

CDR3nt: TGCGCCAGCAGCGCCACAGGGGCGACAGATACGCAGTATTTT
CDR3aa: CASSATGATDTQYF
v_gene: TRBV5-1
j_gene: TRBJ2-3
abundance: .
d_gene: TRBD1

CDR3nt: TGTGCCAGCAGTGACCTGACAGGGGGCGAAGTGGAGCAGTACTTC
CDR3aa: CASSDLTGGEVEQYF
v_gene: TRBV6-6
j_gene: TRBJ2-7
abundance: .
d_gene: TRBD1

CDR3nt: TGTGCCAGCTCACCAAGAGGGGAAGATACGCAGTATTTT
CDR3aa: CASSPRGEDTQYF
v_gene: TRBV18
j_gene: TRBJ2-3
abundance: .
d_gene: .